This T cell receptor beta chain was identified during a study of T cell repertoires in cytomegalovirus infection. Study background: It was the public TCR beta signatures that indicated both CMV infection and matching HLA type. Study-wide results and caveats: Dominating the ex vivo response were HLA-C-restricted CMV-specific TCR beta clonotypes. The cumulative frequency of public TCR beta families identified carriers of CMV plus the relevant HLA.

A word on this clonotype: Its antigen remains unidentified.

TCRdb fed the reads into MiXCR, producing one record per CDR3 protein. This table has about 890,000 distinct CDR3 sequences, 30% to 40% appearing once. CDR3 length: 14 residues. Trimming took 8 bases from V and 1 from J, leaving 11 bases between them. CDR1 and CDR2 from the germline V gene are SNHLY and FYNNEI. The sequence was collected from a human donor in good health (CMV status not recorded). Some clones in this sample may be carry-over from other donors' samples. V usage is TRBV2 and J usage is TRBJ2-2; D is possibly TRBD1 (5 bases). The source material was cultured CD8+ T cells from PBMCs, sampled from culture after CMV antigen stimulation. CDR3 nucleotides: TGTGCCAGCCGCAGGGCCCAGAACACCGGGGAGCTGTTTTTT. The encoded protein is CASRRAQNTGELFF.